This T cell receptor beta chain stems from a study of tumor and adjacent non-tumor tissue in lung cancer. Germline CDR1 MNHEY, CDR2 SVGEGT. Trimming cost V 4 bases and J 5 bases, with 17 bases left between them. This CDR3 region has 16 residues. No cell sorting was done before RNA was extracted from the tissue. More than 3 cm separated this lung sample from the edge of the tumor. Chemotherapy-naive patients with new lung cancer underwent thoracic surgery in China, August–November 2014. As for this clonotype: One base away lies a much larger clone, so this may be a sequencing read error.

The library came from three nested PCR rounds adapted from ARM-PCR protocols. Each CDR3 protein gets one entry after TCRdb re-called the multiplex PCR reads with MiXCR. The sample lists 70,000 to 90,000 distinct CDR3 sequences, around 70% seen once, with around a quarter in the top ten. The chain is built from TRBV6-2 or TRBV6-3 and TRBJ2-2; D perhaps matches TRBD2 (5 bases). The sequencing input was distant non-tumor lung tissue. The sequence came from a woman aged 50 to 60 with non-small cell lung cancer. CDR3 loop: CASSLPGIGKTGELFF. CDR3 sequence (DNA): TGTGCCAGCAGTTTACCCGGGATCGGAAAAACCGGGGAGCTGTTTTTT.